The rows below give T cell receptor beta chains drawn from one sample of a study of T cells of healthy individuals. TCRdb redid the calling of the 5' RACE reads with MiXCR, one entry per CDR3 protein. The profile shows 63,000 or so distinct CDR3 sequences, around 15% of them singletons. The source of these receptors is a human donor in good health. Each CDR3 is given with its conserved first and last residue. D genes are given only for firm matches. Some rows have no size entry. The others give once, few or many, or a class for an expanded clone.

J gene | clone size | D gene | V gene | CDR3 DNA | CDR3 protein
TRBJ1-4 | few | . | TRBV10-3 | TGTGCCAGTAAAGGCTCAGATACAACTAATGAAAAACTGTTTTTT | CASKGSDTTNEKLFF
TRBJ2-1 | few | . | TRBV7-2 | TGTGCCAGCAGCTTTGCGGGTGGTAGTGAGCAGTTCTTC | CASSFAGGSEQFF
TRBJ2-1 | many | TRBD2 | TRBV6-2/TRBV6-3 | TGTGCCAGCAGTTTTCTAGCGGACGAGTTTAATGAGCAGTTCTTC | CASSFLADEFNEQFF
TRBJ2-7 | many | . | TRBV18 | TGTGCCAGCTCACCAGGGGCCCACGAGCAGTACTTC | CASSPGAHEQYF
TRBJ2-5 | few | TRBD1 | TRBV27 | TGTGCGACCCGATGGACAGGCGGAGAAGAGACCCAGTACTTC | CATRWTGGEETQYF
TRBJ2-3 | many | . | TRBV28 | TGTGCCAGCAGTTTAGGTGATCGAGATACGCAGTATTTT | CASSLGDRDTQYF
TRBJ2-7 | . | . | TRBV5-1 | TGCGCCAGCAGCTTGGATGGTGGTCCCCTCTTGAAGCAGTACTTC | CASSLDGGPLLKQYF
TRBJ2-7 | many | TRBD1 | TRBV30 | TGTGCCTGGAGTCCCGGGACAGAAAACTACGAGCAGTACTTC | CAWSPGTENYEQYF
TRBJ2-3 | many | TRBD2 | TRBV6-2/TRBV6-3 | TGTGCCAGCAGCTTGGCGGGAGGGGGCACAGATACGCAGTATTTT | CASSLAGGGTDTQYF
TRBJ2-3 | many | TRBD1 | TRBV7-6 | TGTGCCAGCAGCTTCAGGGGGTTGGCGCAGTATTTT | CASSFRGLAQYF
TRBJ1-5 | . | . | TRBV5-1 | TGCGCCAGCAGCTCCTCCGCGGGAGGGCAGCCCCAGCATTTT | CASSSSAGGQPQHF
TRBJ1-4 | many | . | TRBV2 | TGTGCCAGCAGCTGGGAAGGTGTCAATGAAAAACTGTTTTTT | CASSWEGVNEKLFF
TRBJ2-3 | . | . | TRBV6-4 | TGTGCCAGCAGTGACAGGGGAGGCAGTGATACGCAGTATTTT | CASSDRGGSDTQYF
TRBJ1-3 | . | TRBD1 | TRBV24-1 | TGTGCCACCAGTGAAGCGACAGGGGGAGATGGACGGTCTGGAAACACCATATATTTT | CATSEATGGDGRSGNTIYF
TRBJ2-7 | . | TRBD2 | TRBV29-1 | TGCAGCGTTGAAGATCCCGCGGGGGGCGGGGGTTCCTACGAGCAGTACTTC | CSVEDPAGGGGSYEQYF
TRBJ2-2 | few | TRBD2 | TRBV2 | TGTGCCAGCAGTGAGCGGGGGGGCGTCACCGGGGAGCTGTTTTTT | CASSERGGVTGELFF